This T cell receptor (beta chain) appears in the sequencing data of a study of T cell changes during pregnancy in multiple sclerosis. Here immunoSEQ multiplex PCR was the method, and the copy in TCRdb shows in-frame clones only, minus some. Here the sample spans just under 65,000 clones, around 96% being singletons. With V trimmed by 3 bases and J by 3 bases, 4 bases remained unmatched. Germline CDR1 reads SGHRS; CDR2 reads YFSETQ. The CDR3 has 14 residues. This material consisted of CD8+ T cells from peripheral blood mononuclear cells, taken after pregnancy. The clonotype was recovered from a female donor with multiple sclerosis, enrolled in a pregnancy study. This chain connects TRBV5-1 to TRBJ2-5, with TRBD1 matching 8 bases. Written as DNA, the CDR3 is TGCGCCAGCAGCTGGACAGGGCCCAAAGAGACCCAGTACTTC. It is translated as CASSWTGPKETQYF. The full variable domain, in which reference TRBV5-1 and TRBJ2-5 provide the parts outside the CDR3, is KAGVTQTPRYLIKTRGQQVTLSCSPISGHRSVSWYQQTPGQGLQFLFEYFSETQRNKGNFPGRFSGRQFSNSRSEMNVSTLELGDSALYLCASSWTGPKETQYFGPGTRLLVL.